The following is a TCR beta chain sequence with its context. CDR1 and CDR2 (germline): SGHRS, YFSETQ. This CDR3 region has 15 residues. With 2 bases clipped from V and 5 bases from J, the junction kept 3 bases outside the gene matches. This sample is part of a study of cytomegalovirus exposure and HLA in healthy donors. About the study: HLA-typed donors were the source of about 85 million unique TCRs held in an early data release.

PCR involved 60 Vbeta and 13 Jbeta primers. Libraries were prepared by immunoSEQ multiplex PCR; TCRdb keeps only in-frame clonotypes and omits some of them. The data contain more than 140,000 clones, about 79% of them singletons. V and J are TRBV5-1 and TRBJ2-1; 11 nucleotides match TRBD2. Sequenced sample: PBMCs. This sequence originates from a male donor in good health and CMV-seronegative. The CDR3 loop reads CASSFLAGGNNEQFF. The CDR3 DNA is TGCGCCAGCAGCTTCCTAGCGGGAGGCAACAATGAGCAGTTCTTC.